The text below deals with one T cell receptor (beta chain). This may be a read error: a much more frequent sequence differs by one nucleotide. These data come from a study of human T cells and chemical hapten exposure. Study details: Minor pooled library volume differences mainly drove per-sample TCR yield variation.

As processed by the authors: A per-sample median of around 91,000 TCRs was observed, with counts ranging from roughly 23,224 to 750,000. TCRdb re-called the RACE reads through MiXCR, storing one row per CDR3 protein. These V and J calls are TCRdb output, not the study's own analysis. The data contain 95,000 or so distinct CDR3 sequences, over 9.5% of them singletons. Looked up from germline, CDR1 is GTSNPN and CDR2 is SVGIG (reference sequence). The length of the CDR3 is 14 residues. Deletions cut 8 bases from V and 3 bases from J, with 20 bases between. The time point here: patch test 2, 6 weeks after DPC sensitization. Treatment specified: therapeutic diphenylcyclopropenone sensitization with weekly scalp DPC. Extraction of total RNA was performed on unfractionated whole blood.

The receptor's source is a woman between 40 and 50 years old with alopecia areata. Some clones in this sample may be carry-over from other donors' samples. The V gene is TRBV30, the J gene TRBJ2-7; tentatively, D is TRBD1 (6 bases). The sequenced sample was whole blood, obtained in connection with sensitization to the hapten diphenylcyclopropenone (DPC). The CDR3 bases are TGTGCCCTCGACAGGCCCCCCTTGTACTACGAGCAGTACTTC. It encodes CALDRPPLYYEQYF.